These 29 T cell receptor beta chains share one sample of origin, sequenced in a study of T cell responses to AZD1222 COVID-19 vaccine (dated by TCRdb to the early 2020s). The time point label on this specimen signifies: baseline before first vaccination. Libraries were constructed by the immunoSEQ multiplex PCR assay. What TCRdb holds here is the immuneACCESS table cut down to in-frame rearrangements. Part of the clones is not present; checked against another copy, under half of the missing clones reflect an unresolved V gene, and the others are unexplained. This sample lists about 53,000 clones; approximately 84% were detected once. 27% of the sample goes to the ten largest clones. The source material was peripheral blood, sampled on day 0 of AZD1222 vaccination. These receptors were taken from an adult in good health.

The chain couples TRBV2 to TRBJ1-4; the D is unclear. Trimming took off 4 bases at V and 11 bases at J, with 11 bases between the two ends. CDR3 size: 12 residues. Germline V gives CDR1 SNHLY, CDR2 FYNNEI. This chain's CDR3 is CASSVGNSKLFF. CDR3 DNA sequence: TGTGCCAGCAGTGTCGGGAACTCCAAACTGTTTTTT.

The chain couples TRBV6-5 to TRBJ2-7; 8 positions agree with TRBD1. The V segment lost 6 bases and the J segment 7 bases; nucleotides outside the gene matches: 8. The CDR3 extends over 13 amino acids. Germline lookup yields CDR1 MNHEY and CDR2 SVGAGI. The CDR3 DNA is TGTGCCAGCAGGAGGGGACAGGTATCGGAGCAGTACTTC. Translating it yields CASRRGQVSEQYF.

The chain combines TRBV10-2 with TRBJ2-1; possible D gene TRBD1, 5 bases. Germline-derived CDR1 and CDR2 are WSHSY and SAAADI. This CDR3 is built from 12 residues. V shed 3 bases and J shed 7 bases, with 7 bases lying between them. CDR3 DNA: TGCGCCAGCAGTGAAAGGGGAAATGAGCAGTTCTTC. Translated: CASSERGNEQFF.

V gene TRBV3-1 (or the pseudogene TRBV3-2) combines with J gene TRBJ2-7; possibly TRBD1 for D (7 bases). The CDR3 runs 16 residues. Germline CDR1 reads LGHDT; CDR2 reads YNNKEL (reference sequence). V was pared by 4 bases and J by 4 bases, with 20 bases between. The CDR3 DNA is TGTGCCAGCAGCCCACAAGGCGTGGCAGGGGGGTACGAGCAGTACTTC. It specifies CASSPQGVAGGYEQYF.

The chain recombines TRBV7-9 with TRBJ2-5, with 11 bases fitting TRBD1. Unmatched junction bases numbered 5, after V lost 5 bases and J lost 3 bases. From germline, CDR1 is SEHNR and CDR2 FQNEAQ (reference sequence). The CDR3 sequence is 15 residues long. Written as DNA, the CDR3 is TGTGCCAGCAGCCCAATGGGACAGGGGGAAGAGACCCAGTACTTC. This encodes CASSPMGQGEETQYF.

This chain connects TRBV24-1 to TRBJ2-3; tentatively, D is TRBD1 (5 bases). V was cut by 3 bases and J by 2 bases, with 8 bases left in between. The CDR3 extends over 14 amino acids. Germline V lookup: CDR1 KGHDR, CDR2 SFDVKD. DNA of the CDR3: TGTGCCACCAGTGATAAACAGGACACAGATACGCAGTATTTT. The encoded protein is CATSDKQDTDTQYF.

V and J are TRBV30 and TRBJ1-3; D is perhaps TRBD1 (5 bases). V was cut by 8 bases and J by 1 base, with 12 bases left in between. This CDR3 comprises 13 residues. Germline V CDR1 and CDR2: GTSNPN, SVGIG (reference sequence). The CDR3 spells CAKLGGSGNTIYF. The CDR3 DNA reads TGTGCCAAATTGGGGGGTTCTGGAAACACCATATATTTT.

This clone was picked up many times. The chain uses TRBV7-9 and TRBJ2-7; maybe TRBD1 (6 bases). Trimming cost V 5 bases and J 2 bases, with 16 bases left between them. This CDR3 has 15 residues. CDR1 is SEHNR, CDR2 FQNEAQ, per germline (reference sequence). This chain's CDR3 is CASSPRGSQTYEQYF. As DNA, the CDR3 is TGTGCCAGCAGCCCTAGGGGGAGTCAAACCTACGAGCAGTACTTC.

The rearrangement joins TRBV19 to TRBJ1-2; no definite D call. Germline CDR1 is LNHDA and CDR2 is SQIVND (reference sequence). The length of the CDR3 is 13 residues. Trimming shortened V by 3 bases and J by 8 bases, and 13 bases separated the two germline ends. CDR3 coding DNA: TGTGCCAGTAGTATCCCCCCGGGTCGGGGCTACACCTTC. Its translation is CASSIPPGRGYTF.

V and J are TRBV19 and TRBJ1-2; D is unclear. Looked up from germline, CDR1 is LNHDA and CDR2 is SQIVND (reference sequence). Trimming pared 3 bases from V and 2 bases from J, leaving 13 bases between. The CDR3 sequence is 15 residues long. The CDR3 nucleotides read TGTGCCAGTAGTATTGGTGAGGGAGTGAACTATGGCTACACCTTC. Its protein product is CASSIGEGVNYGYTF.

CDR3 coding DNA: TGTGCCAGCAGCCCTCTGACTAGCGGGAGCGGCGAGCAGTACTTC. Residues: CASSPLTSGSGEQYF. This sequence joins TRBV7-2 and TRBJ2-7; 12 bases align to TRBD2. V lost 5 bases, J lost 6 bases, and 8 bases stayed unmatched. This CDR3 spans 15 amino acids. Germline assignment: CDR1 SGHTA and CDR2 FQGNSA.

This clone was picked up one time. The chain has TRBV5-1 and TRBJ1-2; D is uncertain. The CDR3 consists of 14 residues. From germline, CDR1 is SGHRS and CDR2 YFSETQ. Deletions cut 0 bases from V and 4 bases from J, with 10 bases between. The CDR3 nucleotides read TGCGCCAGCAGCTTGGAGGCAGAAAGCTATGGCTACACCTTC. Protein sequence: CASSLEAESYGYTF.

The chain uses TRBV14 and TRBJ2-2; 9 bases line up with TRBD2. The V gene end was trimmed by 4 bases and the J gene end by 2 bases; junction bases not matched to a gene: 2. Germline CDR1 is SGHDN and CDR2 is FVKESK. There are 15 residues in the CDR3. The CDR3 here is CASSPGTSNTGELFF. CDR3 in DNA: TGTGCCAGCAGCCCAGGGACTAGCAACACCGGGGAGCTGTTTTTT.

The chain uses TRBV6-5 and TRBJ2-5, with TRBD2 matching over 8 bases. There are 13 residues in the CDR3. V was clipped by 7 bases and J by 2 bases; unmatched bases: 3. Germline CDR1 and CDR2: MNHEY and SVGAGI. CDR3 loop: CASNLAGQETQYF. The CDR3 DNA follows: TGTGCCAGCAACCTAGCGGGTCAAGAGACCCAGTACTTC.

V gene TRBV19 combines with J gene TRBJ2-3, with 9 bases identical to TRBD1. This CDR3 is built from 13 residues. Unmatched junction bases numbered 1, after V lost 4 bases and J lost 5 bases. CDR1 is LNHDA, CDR2 SQIVND, per germline (reference sequence). The CDR3 DNA reads as TGTGCCAGTAGTAGACAGGGGGTAGATACGCAGTATTTT. This gives the protein CASSRQGVDTQYF.

J is TRBJ2-1 and V is TRBV5-1, with TRBD2 identical over 7 bases. The V segment lost 4 bases and the J segment 8 bases; nucleotides outside the gene matches: 9. The CDR3 runs 14 residues. Per germline, CDR1 SGHRS and CDR2 YFSETQ. The CDR3 loop reads CASSQSLGGDEQFF. CDR3 in DNA: TGCGCCAGCAGCCAGAGCCTTGGGGGGGATGAGCAGTTCTTC.

This clone was seen once. This chain links TRBV6-7 with TRBJ2-1; 8 nucleotides agree with TRBD1. TRBV6-7 is annotated as an ORF whose role is uncertain. V lost 5 bases and J lost 2; bases outside the gene matches: 5. The CDR3 spans 15 residues. Here the CDR3 DNA reads TGTGCCAGCAGTCCGCGACAGGGGCCCTACAATGAGCAGTTCTTC. This sequence encodes CASSPRQGPYNEQFF.

The chain has TRBV29-1 and TRBJ1-1; D unresolved. There are 13 residues in the CDR3. V lost 0 bases and J 4 bases, leaving 9 bases between the germline ends. The germline V gene encodes CDR1 SQVTM and CDR2 ANQGSEA. This CDR3 is CSVEDPVSTEAFF. The CDR3 nucleotides read TGCAGCGTTGAAGACCCGGTAAGCACTGAAGCTTTCTTT.

The chain uses TRBV19 and TRBJ2-5; maybe TRBD1 (5 bases). Trimming stripped 3 bases from V and 5 bases from J, with 10 bases between. The CDR3 length is 13 residues. Germline CDR1 LNHDA, CDR2 SQIVND (reference sequence). DNA for the CDR3: TGTGCCAGTAGTATCTGGGGCTGGGAGACCCAGTACTTC. Its translation: CASSIWGWETQYF.

The chain recombines TRBV28 with TRBJ2-7; D uncertain. This CDR3 spans 13 amino acids. Trimming cost V 4 bases and J 2 bases, with 9 bases left between them. Germline CDR1 reads MDHEN; CDR2 reads SYDVKM. This CDR3 reads CASSWGFTYEQYF. The CDR3 region has the DNA TGTGCCAGCAGTTGGGGTTTTACCTACGAGCAGTACTTC.

This rearrangement joins TRBV5-6 to TRBJ2-1; no clear D gene. CDR1 is SGHDT and CDR2 is YYEEEE in the germline V gene. The CDR3 consists of 15 residues. Trimming pared 3 bases from V and 0 bases from J, leaving 10 bases between. CDR3 DNA: TGTGCCAGCAGCTCCCAGGATAACTCCTACAATGAGCAGTTCTTC. It encodes CASSSQDNSYNEQFF.

This chain uses TRBV28 with TRBJ2-5; 7 bases align to TRBD1. J was trimmed by 2 bases and V by 6 bases; bases with no gene match: 6. CDR1 MDHEN and CDR2 SYDVKM come from the germline V gene. CDR3 length: 14 amino acids. This CDR3 reads CASSKTGVQETQYF. CDR3 sequence (DNA): TGTGCCAGCAGCAAAACAGGGGTACAAGAGACCCAGTACTTC. Looking up the rest from reference TRBV28 and TRBJ2-5 gives the full variable domain: DVKVTQSSRYLVKRTGEKVFLECVQDMDHENMFWYRQDPGLGLRLIYFSYDVKMKEKGDIPEGYSVSREKKERFSLILESASTNQTSMYLCASSKTGVQETQYFGPGTRLLVL.

The chain joins TRBV21-1 to TRBJ1-6. TRBV21-1 is a pseudogene. CDR3 length: 17 amino acids. The CDR3 here is CASSKERESSYNSPLHF. CDR3 nucleotide sequence: TGTGCCAGCAGCAAAGAAAGGGAGAGCTCCTATAATTCACCCCTCCACTTT.

The chain joins TRBV1 to TRBJ2-3; TRBD2, as called in the table, went unchecked against the DNA. TRBV1 is labeled a pseudogene. The CDR3 contains 18 residues. CDR3 residues: CTSSRAGTSGRPADTQYF. CDR3 nucleotide sequence: TGCACCAGCAGCCGGGCCGGGACTAGCGGGAGACCAGCAGATACGCAGTATTTT.

The rearrangement links TRBV7-2 to TRBJ2-3, with 8 bases aligning to TRBD2. J lost 2 bases, V lost 3 bases, and 7 bases had no gene match. CDR1 and CDR2 from the germline V gene are SGHTA and FQGNSA. CDR3 size: 16 residues. The CDR3 is CASSLGREVHTDTQYF. As DNA, the CDR3 is TGTGCCAGCAGCTTGGGGCGGGAGGTACACACAGATACGCAGTATTTT.

The J gene is TRBJ2-3, the V gene TRBV7-8; D is ambiguous. Germline lookup yields CDR1 SGHVS and CDR2 FQNEAQ. V was clipped by 5 bases and J by 8 bases, with 14 bases between them. The CDR3 covers 13 residues. The CDR3 DNA sequence: TGTGCCAGCAGCCCCCGACCTTCGGGTACGCAGTATTTT. Protein: CASSPRPSGTQYF.

This clone was seen a single time. The chain links TRBV18 to TRBJ2-1, with D perhaps TRBD1 (5 bases). The CDR3 totals 13 residues. Per germline, CDR1 KGHSH and CDR2 LQKENI. V shed 3 bases and J shed 5 bases, with 8 bases lying between them. The CDR3, as DNA: TGTGCCAGCTCACCCGACAGAAACAATGAGCAGTTCTTC. Amino acid sequence: CASSPDRNNEQFF.

In this sample, this clone turned up once. The rearrangement uses TRBV10-1 and TRBJ1-3; tentative D call: TRBD1 (6 bases). Trimming left V 6 bases short and J 0 bases short, with 9 bases between. CDR3 length equals 14 residues. Per the germline V gene, CDR1 is WNHNN and CDR2 is SYGVQD (reference sequence). The CDR3 is CASSAGASGNTIYF. As DNA, the CDR3 is TGCGCCAGCAGCGCAGGGGCCTCTGGAAACACCATATATTTT.

The chain combines TRBV12-2 with TRBJ1-1. TRBV12-2 is classified as a pseudogene. The CDR3 contains 13 residues. The CDR3 sequence: CASRLDLNTEAFF. Here the CDR3 DNA reads TGTGCAAGTCGCTTAGACCTGAACACTGAAGCTTTCTTT.